This TCR beta chain was identified during a study of patients and donors after allogeneic stem cell transplantation. The table lists this clonotype with a few counts. TCRdb reprocessed the RT-PCR reads with MiXCR, giving one entry per CDR3 protein. The repertoire holds approximately 200,000 distinct CDR3 sequences, with around 40% as singletons. Germline V gene data show CDR1 as MGHRA and CDR2 as YSYEKL. Deletions cut 6 bases from V and 6 bases from J, with 14 bases between. The CDR3 is 14 residues long. This sequence joins TRBV4-1 and TRBJ2-2; possible D gene TRBD1, 7 bases. Material for sequencing was blood, either unsorted or a sorted T cell fraction (not recorded which). This sequence was found in a human donor who was either an allogeneic HSCT recipient or a stem cell or donor lymphocyte infusion donor (not recorded which). It is not recorded whose cells these are; they may come from a transplant donor. CDR3 in amino acids: CASREGAVAGELFF. The DNA for the CDR3 is TGCGCCAGCAGGGAGGGGGCGGTCGCCGGGGAGCTGTTTTTT.